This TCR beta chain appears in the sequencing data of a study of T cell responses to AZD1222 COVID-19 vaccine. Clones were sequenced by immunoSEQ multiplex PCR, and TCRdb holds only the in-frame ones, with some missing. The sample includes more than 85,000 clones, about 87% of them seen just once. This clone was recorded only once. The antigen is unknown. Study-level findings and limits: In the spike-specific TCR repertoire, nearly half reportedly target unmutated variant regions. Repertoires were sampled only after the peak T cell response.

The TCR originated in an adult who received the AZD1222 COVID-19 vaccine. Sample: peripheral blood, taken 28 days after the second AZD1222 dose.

The CDR3 region has the DNA TGCGCCAGCAGCCCCTCACCTACTAGCGGGAGTTTCGCCGGGGAGCTGTTTTTT. Translating it yields CASSPSPTSGSFAGELFF. The V call is TRBV5-1, the J call TRBJ2-2; TRBD2 matches at 11 bases. V shed 4 bases, J shed 6 bases, and the junction held 14 bases outside the gene matches. Germline lookup yields CDR1 SGHRS and CDR2 YFSETQ. The CDR3 is 18 residues long.